One sample yielded the 2 T cell receptor beta chains listed below, sequenced in a study of shared clonotypes between healthy human individuals. The data were produced by immunoSEQ multiplex PCR, yet TCRdb's version contains in-frame clones alone and is incomplete. The sample has about 2 million clones, over 85% seen once; the top ten hold 0.95% to 1.5%. CD8 cells classed as naive were CD45RO-negative and positively selected for CCR7, excluding terminally differentiated effector memory CD45RA+ cells. The specimen sequenced was naive CD8+ T cells sorted from blood. Receptors originate from a man between 18 and 29 years old in good health.

With respect to this clone: The sample contains more than one DNA sequence encoding this CDR3. This chain connects TRBV5-1 to TRBJ2-1, with 8 bases that match TRBD2. V gave up 4 bases and J gave up 1 base; unmatched junction bases: 4. The CDR3 is 15 amino acids. Germline V CDR1 and CDR2: SGHRS, YFSETQ. The CDR3 DNA sequence: TGCGCCAGCAGCCGGGCGGGAGGTTCCTACAATGAGCAGTTCTTC. Its protein is CASSRAGGSYNEQFF.

The CDR3 region has the DNA TGTGCCAGCAGCGTAGGGGGCCTGTCCTACGAGCAGTACTTC. Translating gives CASSVGGLSYEQYF. The chain is built from TRBV5-6 and TRBJ2-7, with TRBD1 matching 7 bases. Trimming cost V 4 bases and J 1 base; bases outside gene matches: 5. The CDR3 runs 14 residues. The germline gives CDR1 SGHDT, CDR2 YYEEEE.